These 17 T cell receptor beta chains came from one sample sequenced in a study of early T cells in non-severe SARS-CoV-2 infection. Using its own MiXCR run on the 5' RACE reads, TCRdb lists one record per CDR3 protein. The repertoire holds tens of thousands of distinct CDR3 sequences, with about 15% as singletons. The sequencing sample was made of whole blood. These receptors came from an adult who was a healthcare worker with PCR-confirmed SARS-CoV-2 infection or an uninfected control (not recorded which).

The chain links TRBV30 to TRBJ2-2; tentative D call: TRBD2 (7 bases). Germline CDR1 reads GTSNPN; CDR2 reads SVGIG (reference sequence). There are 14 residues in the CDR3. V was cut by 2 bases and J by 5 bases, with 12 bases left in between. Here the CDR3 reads CAWSIQGGTGELFF. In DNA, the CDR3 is TGTGCCTGGAGTATACAGGGAGGGACCGGGGAGCTGTTTTTT.

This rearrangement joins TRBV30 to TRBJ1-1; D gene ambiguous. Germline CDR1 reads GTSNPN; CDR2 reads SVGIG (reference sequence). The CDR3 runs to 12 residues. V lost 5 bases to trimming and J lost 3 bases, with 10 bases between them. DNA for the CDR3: TGTGCCTGGGCCCAGGACTACACTGAAGCTTTCTTT. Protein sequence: CAWAQDYTEAFF.

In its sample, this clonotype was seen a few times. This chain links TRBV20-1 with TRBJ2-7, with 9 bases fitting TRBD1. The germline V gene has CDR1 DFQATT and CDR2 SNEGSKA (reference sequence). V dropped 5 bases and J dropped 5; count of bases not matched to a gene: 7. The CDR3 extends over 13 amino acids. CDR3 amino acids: CSAPGQGVNEQYF. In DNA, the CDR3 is TGCAGTGCTCCGGGACAGGGAGTTAACGAGCAGTACTTC.

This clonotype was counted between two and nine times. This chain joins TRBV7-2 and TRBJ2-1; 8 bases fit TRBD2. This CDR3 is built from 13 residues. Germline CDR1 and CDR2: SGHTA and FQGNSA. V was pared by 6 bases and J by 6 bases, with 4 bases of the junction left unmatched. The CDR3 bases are TGTGCCAGCAGGCTTGGGACTAGCAATGAGCAGTTCTTC. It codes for CASRLGTSNEQFF.

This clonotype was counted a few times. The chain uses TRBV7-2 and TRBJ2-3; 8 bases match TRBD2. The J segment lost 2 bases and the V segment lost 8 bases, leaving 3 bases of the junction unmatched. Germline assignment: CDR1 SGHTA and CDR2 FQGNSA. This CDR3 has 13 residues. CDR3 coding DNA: TGTGCCAGCGGGACTAGGAACACAGATACGCAGTATTTT. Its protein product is CASGTRNTDTQYF.

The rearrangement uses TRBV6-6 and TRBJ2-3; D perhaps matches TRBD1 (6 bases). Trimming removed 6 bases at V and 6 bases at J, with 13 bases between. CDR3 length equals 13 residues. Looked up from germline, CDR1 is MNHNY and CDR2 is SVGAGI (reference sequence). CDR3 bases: TGTGCCAGCAGCATACAGGGCGGCGATACGCAGTATTTT. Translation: CASSIQGGDTQYF.

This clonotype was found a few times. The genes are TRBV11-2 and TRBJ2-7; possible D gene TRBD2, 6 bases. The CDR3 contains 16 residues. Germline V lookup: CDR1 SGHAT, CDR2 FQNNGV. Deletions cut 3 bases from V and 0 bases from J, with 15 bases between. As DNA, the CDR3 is TGTGCCAGCAGCTTTCTTAGCGGAACAAGCTCCTACGAGCAGTACTTC. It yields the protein CASSFLSGTSSYEQYF.

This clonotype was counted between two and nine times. The CDR3 here is CASSGGLVNQPQHF. DNA for the CDR3: TGTGCCAGCAGCGGGGGCCTTGTCAATCAGCCCCAGCATTTT. The rearrangement links TRBV12-3 or TRBV12-4 to TRBJ1-5; a possible D gene is TRBD1 (6 bases). The V end lost 6 bases, the J end lost 3 bases, and 12 bases lay between the germline ends. CDR3 length: 14 amino acids.

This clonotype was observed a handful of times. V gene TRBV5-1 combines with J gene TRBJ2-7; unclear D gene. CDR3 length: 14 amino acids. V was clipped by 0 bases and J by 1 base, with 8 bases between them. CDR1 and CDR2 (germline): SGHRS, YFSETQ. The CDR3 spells CASSLDGRSYEQYF. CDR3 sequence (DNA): TGCGCCAGCAGCTTGGACGGCAGATCCTACGAGCAGTACTTC.

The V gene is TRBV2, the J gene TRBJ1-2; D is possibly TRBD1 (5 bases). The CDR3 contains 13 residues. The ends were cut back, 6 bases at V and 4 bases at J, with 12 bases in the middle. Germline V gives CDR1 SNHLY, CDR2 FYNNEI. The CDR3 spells CASRGEGSYGYTF. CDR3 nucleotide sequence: TGTGCCAGCAGAGGGGAGGGAAGCTATGGCTACACCTTC.

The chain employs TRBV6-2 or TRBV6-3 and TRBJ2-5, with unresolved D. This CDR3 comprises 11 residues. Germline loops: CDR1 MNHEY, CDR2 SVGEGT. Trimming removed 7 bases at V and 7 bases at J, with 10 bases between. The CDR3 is CASTLGVTQYF. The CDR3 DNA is TGTGCCAGCACCTTAGGCGTGACCCAGTACTTC.

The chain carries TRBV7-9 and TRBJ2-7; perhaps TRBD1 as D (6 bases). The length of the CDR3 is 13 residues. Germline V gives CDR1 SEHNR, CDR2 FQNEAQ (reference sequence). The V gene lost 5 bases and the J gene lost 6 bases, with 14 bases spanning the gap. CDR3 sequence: CASSKSQGGEQYF. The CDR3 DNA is TGTGCCAGCAGCAAATCACAGGGCGGCGAGCAGTACTTC.

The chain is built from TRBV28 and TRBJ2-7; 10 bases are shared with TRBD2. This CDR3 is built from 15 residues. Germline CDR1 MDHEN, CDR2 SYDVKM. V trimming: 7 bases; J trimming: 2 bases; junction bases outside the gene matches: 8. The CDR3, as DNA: TGTGCCAGCATTATTAGAGCGGGAGGGCCCTACGAGCAGTACTTC. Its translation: CASIIRAGGPYEQYF.

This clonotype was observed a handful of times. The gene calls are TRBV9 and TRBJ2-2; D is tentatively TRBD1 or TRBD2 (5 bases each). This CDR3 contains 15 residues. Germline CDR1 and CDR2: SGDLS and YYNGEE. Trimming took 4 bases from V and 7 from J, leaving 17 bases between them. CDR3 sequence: CASSYARGAGGELFF. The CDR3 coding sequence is TGTGCCAGCAGCTACGCCCGGGGCGCAGGCGGGGAGCTGTTTTTT.

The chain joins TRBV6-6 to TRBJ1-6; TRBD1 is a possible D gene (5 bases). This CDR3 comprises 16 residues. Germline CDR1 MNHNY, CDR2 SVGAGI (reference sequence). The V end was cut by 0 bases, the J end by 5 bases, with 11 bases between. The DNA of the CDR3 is TGTGCCAGCAGTTACTCGCTCAGGGCGAATAATTCACCCCTCCACTTT. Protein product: CASSYSLRANNSPLHF.

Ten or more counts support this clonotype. CDR3 in amino acids: CASRMGSGYYEQYF. CDR3 in DNA: TGTGCCAGCAGGATGGGTAGCGGGTACTACGAGCAGTACTTC. The chain joins TRBV27 to TRBJ2-7; TRBD2 aligns across 7 bases. In germline, CDR1 is MNHEY, CDR2 SMNVEV (reference sequence). V gave up 6 bases and J gave up 3 bases; unmatched junction bases: 8. CDR3 length equals 14 residues.

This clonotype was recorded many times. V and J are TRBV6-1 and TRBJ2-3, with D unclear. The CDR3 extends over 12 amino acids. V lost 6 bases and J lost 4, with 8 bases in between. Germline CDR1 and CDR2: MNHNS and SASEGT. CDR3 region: CASSAESDTQYF. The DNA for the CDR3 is TGTGCCAGCAGCGCAGAGTCAGATACGCAGTATTTT.